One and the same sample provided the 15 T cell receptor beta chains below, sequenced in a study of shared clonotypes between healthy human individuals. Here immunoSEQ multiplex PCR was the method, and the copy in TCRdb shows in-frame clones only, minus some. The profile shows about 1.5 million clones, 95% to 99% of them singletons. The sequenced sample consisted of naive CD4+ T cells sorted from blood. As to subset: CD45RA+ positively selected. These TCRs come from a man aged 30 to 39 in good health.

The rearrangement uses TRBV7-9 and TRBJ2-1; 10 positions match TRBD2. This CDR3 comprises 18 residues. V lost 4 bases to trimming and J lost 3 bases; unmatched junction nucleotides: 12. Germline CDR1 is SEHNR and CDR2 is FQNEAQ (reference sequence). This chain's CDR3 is CASSSFTLAGEIYNEQFF. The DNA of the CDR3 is TGTGCCAGCAGCTCGTTCACCCTAGCGGGAGAGATCTACAATGAGCAGTTCTTC.

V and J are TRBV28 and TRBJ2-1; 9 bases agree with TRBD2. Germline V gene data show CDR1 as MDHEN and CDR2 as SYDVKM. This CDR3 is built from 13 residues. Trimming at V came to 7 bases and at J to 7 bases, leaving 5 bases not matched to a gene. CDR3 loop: CASKRGDGNEQFF. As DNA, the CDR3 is TGTGCCAGCAAGCGGGGGGACGGGAATGAGCAGTTCTTC.

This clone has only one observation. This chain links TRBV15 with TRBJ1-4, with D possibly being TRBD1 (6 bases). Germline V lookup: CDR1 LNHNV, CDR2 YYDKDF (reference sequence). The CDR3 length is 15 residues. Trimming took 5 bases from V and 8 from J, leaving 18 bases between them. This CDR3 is CATSVFRGAGEKLFF. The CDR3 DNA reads TGTGCCACCAGCGTTTTCCGGGGGGCGGGAGAAAAACTGTTTTTT.

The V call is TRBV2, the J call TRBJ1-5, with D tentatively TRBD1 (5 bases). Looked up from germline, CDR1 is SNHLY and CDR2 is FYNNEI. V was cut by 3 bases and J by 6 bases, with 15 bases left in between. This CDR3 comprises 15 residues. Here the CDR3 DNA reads TGTGCCAGCAGTGATGGAGGGACGACGATTCAGCCCCAGCATTTT. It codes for CASSDGGTTIQPQHF.

The CDR3 region is CASSAYTTERGTDTQYF. For the CDR3, the DNA is TGTGCCAGCAGTGCGTACACTACAGAACGGGGCACAGATACGCAGTATTTT. J is TRBJ2-3 and V is TRBV25-1, with D hard to call. Trimming left V 4 bases short and J 1 base short, with 18 bases between. Germline V gene lookup returns CDR1 MGHDK and CDR2 SYGVNS. The CDR3 has 17 residues.

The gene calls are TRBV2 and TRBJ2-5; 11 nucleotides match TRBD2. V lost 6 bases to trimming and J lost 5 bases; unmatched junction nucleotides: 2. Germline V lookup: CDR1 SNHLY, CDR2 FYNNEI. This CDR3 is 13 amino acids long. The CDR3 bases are TGTGCCAGCAGACTAGCGGGAGCGGAGACCCAGTACTTC. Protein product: CASRLAGAETQYF.

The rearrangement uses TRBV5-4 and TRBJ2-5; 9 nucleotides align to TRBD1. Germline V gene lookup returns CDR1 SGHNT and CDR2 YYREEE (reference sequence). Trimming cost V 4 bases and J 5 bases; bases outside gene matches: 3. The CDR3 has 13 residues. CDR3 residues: CASSQDRGETQYF. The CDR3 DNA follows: TGTGCCAGCAGCCAAGACAGGGGGGAGACCCAGTACTTC.

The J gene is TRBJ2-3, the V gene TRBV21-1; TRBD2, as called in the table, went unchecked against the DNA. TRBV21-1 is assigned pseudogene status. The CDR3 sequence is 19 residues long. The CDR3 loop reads CASSKGAGRSGSSTDTQYF. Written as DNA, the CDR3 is TGTGCCAGCAGCAAAGGCGCGGGGCGGAGCGGTTCTAGCACAGATACGCAGTATTTT.

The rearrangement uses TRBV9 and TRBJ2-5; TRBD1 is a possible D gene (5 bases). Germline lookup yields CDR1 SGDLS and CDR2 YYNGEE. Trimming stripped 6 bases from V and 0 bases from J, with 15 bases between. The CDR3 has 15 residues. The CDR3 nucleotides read TGTGCCAGCACGAGGATGGACACCTACCAAGAGACCCAGTACTTC. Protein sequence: CASTRMDTYQETQYF. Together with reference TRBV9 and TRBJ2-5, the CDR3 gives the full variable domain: DSGVTQTPKHLITATGQRVTLRCSPRSGDLSVYWYQQSLDQGLQFLIQYYNGEERAKGNILERFSAQQFPDLHSELNLSSLELGDSALYFCASTRMDTYQETQYFGPGTRLLVL.

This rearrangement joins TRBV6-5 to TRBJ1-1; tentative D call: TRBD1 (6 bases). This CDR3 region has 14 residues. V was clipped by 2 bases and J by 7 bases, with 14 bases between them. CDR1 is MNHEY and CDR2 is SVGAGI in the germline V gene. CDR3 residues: CASSYGTTGSEAFF. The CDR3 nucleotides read TGTGCCAGCAGTTACGGGACCACAGGGAGTGAAGCTTTCTTT.

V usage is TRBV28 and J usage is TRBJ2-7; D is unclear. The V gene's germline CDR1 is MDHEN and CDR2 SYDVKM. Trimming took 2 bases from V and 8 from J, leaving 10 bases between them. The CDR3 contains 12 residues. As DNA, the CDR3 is TGTGCCAGCAGTTTAATCTCCGAGCAGCAGTACTTC. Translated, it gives CASSLISEQQYF.

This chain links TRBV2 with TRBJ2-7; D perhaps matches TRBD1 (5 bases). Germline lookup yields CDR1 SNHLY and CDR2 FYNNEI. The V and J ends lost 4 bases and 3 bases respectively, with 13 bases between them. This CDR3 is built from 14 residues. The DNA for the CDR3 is TGTGCCAGCAGTGGTTCGTCAGGGTACTACGAGCAGTACTTC. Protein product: CASSGSSGYYEQYF.

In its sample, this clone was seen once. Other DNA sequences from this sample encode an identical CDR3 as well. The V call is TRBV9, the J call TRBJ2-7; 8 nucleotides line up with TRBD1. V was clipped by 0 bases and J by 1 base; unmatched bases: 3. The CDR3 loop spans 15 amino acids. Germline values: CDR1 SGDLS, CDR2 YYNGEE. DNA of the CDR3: TGTGCCAGCAGCGTAGGGACAGGGCTTTCCTACGAGCAGTACTTC. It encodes CASSVGTGLSYEQYF.

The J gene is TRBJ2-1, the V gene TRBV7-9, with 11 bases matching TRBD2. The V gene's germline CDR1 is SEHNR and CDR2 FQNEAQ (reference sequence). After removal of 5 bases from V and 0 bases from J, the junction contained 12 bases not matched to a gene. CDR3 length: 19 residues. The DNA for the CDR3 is TGTGCCAGCAGCCCCGGGGGTCTAGCGGGAGGTAGCTCCTACAATGAGCAGTTCTTC. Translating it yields CASSPGGLAGGSSYNEQFF.

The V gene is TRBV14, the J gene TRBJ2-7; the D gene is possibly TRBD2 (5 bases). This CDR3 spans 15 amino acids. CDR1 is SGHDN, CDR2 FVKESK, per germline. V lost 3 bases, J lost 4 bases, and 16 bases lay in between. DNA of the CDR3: TGTGCCAGCAGCCAGGAGGAGGCTAGCTATTACGAGCAGTACTTC. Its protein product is CASSQEEASYYEQYF. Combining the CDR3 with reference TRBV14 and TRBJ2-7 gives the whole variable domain EAGVTQFPSHSVIEKGQTVTLRCDPISGHDNLYWYRRVMGKEIKFLLHFVKESKQDESGMPNNRFLAERTGGTYSTLKVQPAELEDSGVYFCASSQEEASYYEQYFGPGTRLTVT.